The 6 T cell receptor beta chains presented below share a single source sample, sequenced in a study of T cell repertoires in cytomegalovirus infection. TCRdb fed the reads into MiXCR, producing one record per CDR3 protein. The table lists fewer than 85,000 distinct CDR3 sequences, over 3.5% of them singletons. Sequenced: PBMCs. The source is a human donor in good health (CMV status not recorded). Some clones in this sample may be carry-over from other donors' samples.

This clonotype was picked up many times. The chain links TRBV7-2 to TRBJ1-3, with a tentative D call TRBD1 (5 bases). The V gene's germline CDR1 is SGHTA and CDR2 FQGNSA. The V end lost 4 bases, the J end lost 0 bases, and 16 bases lay between the germline ends. The CDR3 is made up of 17 amino acids. The CDR3 sequence is CASSWLGDWDSGNTIYF. The CDR3 coding sequence is TGTGCCAGCAGCTGGCTCGGGGACTGGGACTCTGGAAACACCATATATTTT. The whole variable domain, filled in from reference TRBV7-2 and TRBJ1-3, reads GAGVSQSPSNKVTEKGKDVELRCDPISGHTALYWYRQSLGQGLEFLIYFQGNSAPDKSGLPSDRFSAERTGGSVSTLTIQRTQQEDSAVYLCASSWLGDWDSGNTIYFGEGSWLTVV.

The sample holds a few counts of this clonotype. This chain joins TRBV7-8 and TRBJ2-1; TRBD2 matches at 12 bases. V was pared by 5 bases and J by 9 bases, with 8 bases of the junction left unmatched. Per germline, CDR1 SGHVS and CDR2 FQNEAQ. The CDR3 covers 15 residues. The CDR3 reads CASSPLAGGPGEQFF. The CDR3, as DNA: TGTGCCAGCAGCCCGCTAGCGGGGGGGCCAGGTGAGCAGTTCTTC.

This clonotype appeared many times. The chain combines TRBV7-9 with TRBJ2-7; TRBD2 matches 7 bases. The CDR3 is 15 amino acids. Germline trimming cut 5 bases from V and 5 bases from J; bases unmatched to any gene: 12. Looked up from germline, CDR1 is SEHNR and CDR2 is FQNEAQ (reference sequence). The CDR3: CASSPSNGRKNEQYF. The DNA for the CDR3 is TGTGCCAGCAGCCCCTCAAACGGGAGGAAAAACGAGCAGTACTTC.

This clonotype was detected many times. V usage is TRBV12-3 or TRBV12-4 and J usage is TRBJ1-1, with no clear D. The CDR3 length is 14 residues. Deletions cut 2 bases from V and 2 bases from J, with 9 bases between. In DNA form, the CDR3 reads TGTGCCAGCAGTTTATGGGGTAGTAACACTGAAGCTTTCTTT. Its protein is CASSLWGSNTEAFF.

The table lists this clonotype with many counts. This sequence joins TRBV7-2 and TRBJ1-5; D ambiguous. Between the trimmed V and J ends, which lost 1 base and 2 bases, there was a span of 9 bases. CDR1 and CDR2 (germline): SGHTA, FQGNSA. The CDR3 is made up of 15 amino acids. CDR3 bases: TGTGCCAGCAGCTTAGGCTCCAGACGCAATCAGCCCCAGCATTTT. Residues: CASSLGSRRNQPQHF.

This clonotype came up many times. The rearrangement joins TRBV28 to TRBJ2-7; TRBD1 might be the D (6 bases). The V end was cut by 2 bases, the J end by 5 bases, with 13 bases between. The CDR3 has 14 residues. Germline-derived CDR1 and CDR2 are MDHEN and SYDVKM. This CDR3 is CASSLENRVHEQYF. CDR3 bases: TGTGCCAGCAGTTTAGAAAACAGGGTCCACGAGCAGTACTTC.